These T cell receptor beta chains were read from a single sample in a study of radiation and T cells in renal cell carcinoma. Sequencing used immunoSEQ multiplex PCR; TCRdb keeps in-frame clones, though not all of them. This sample has 140,000 or so clones, with 88% found just once. Material: blood, obtained from a patient whose treatment included radiotherapy and nephrectomy. These receptors all stem from a woman between 45 and 65 years old with renal cell carcinoma. CDR3s include the opening cysteine and the closing phenylalanine or tryptophan.

TRBV6-5	TRBJ1-6	CASSYKGYSPLHF
TRBV5-4	TRBJ2-7	CASSNPGLAGESYEQYF
TRBV19	TRBJ1-1	CASSSDRGTEAFF
TRBV19	TRBJ2-3	CASSNRGGGTDTQYF
TRBV10-1	TRBJ2-3	CASSDGNSGANTDTQYF
TRBV5-1	TRBJ2-2	CASSRDRGHTGELFF
TRBV7-7	TRBJ2-3	CASSYTGRDTQYF
TRBV19	TRBJ2-1	CASSIPGGVPDNEQFF
TRBV4-3	TRBJ2-3	CASSQEASGGSDTQYF
TRBV5-6	TRBJ2-5	CASSLQAVQETQYF
TRBV5-1	TRBJ2-1	CASSSLVRNEQFF
TRBV30	TRBJ1-1	CAWGLTVGDTEAFF
TRBV6-1	TRBJ2-1	CASSAPSGVGNEQFF
TRBV7-9	TRBJ2-7	CASSLGGRDEQYF